This paragraph covers one TCR beta chain sequence. Its antigen is unidentified. This sample is part of a study of shared clonotypes between healthy human individuals. Study-level results: Non-shared clonotypes were found to have lower generation probabilities than the clonotypes that were shared by all four of the sorted-subset donors.

Germline CDR1 is GTSNPN and CDR2 is SVGIG (reference sequence). Trimming removed 2 bases from V and 2 bases from J, with 19 bases in between. This CDR3 region has 16 residues. The assay was immunoSEQ multiplex PCR, and TCRdb's table has in-frame clones only and misses some. Of some 900,000 clones in the sample, approximately 80% were seen once. Recent acute infections and vaccinations were absent in the healthy HIV-negative adult donors. The sample taken for sequencing was memory CD4+ T cells sorted from blood. Sample subset: CD45RA-negative fraction. This receptor was obtained from a man between 18 and 29 years old in good health. The genes are TRBV30 and TRBJ2-7; D perhaps matches TRBD1 (5 bases). In DNA form, the CDR3 reads TGTGCCTGGAGTCCCCCCGCAGGGATTATCACCTACGAGCAGTACTTC. This translates into CAWSPPAGIITYEQYF.